The 26 T cell receptor beta chains below come from one sample, sequenced in a study of blood T cell repertoires in COVID-19. Some clones are missing from TCRdb's copy, which holds only in-frame ones; the method was immunoSEQ multiplex PCR. In the table there are approximately 300,000 clones, 90% of which are singletons. The sequenced material came from PBMCs or T cells enriched from blood (not recorded which). The receptors derive from a man between 60 and 70 years old who had recovered from COVID-19.

This rearrangement joins TRBV7-9 to TRBJ2-2; 9 bases line up with TRBD2. CDR1 and CDR2 (germline): SEHNR, FQNEAQ (reference sequence). The CDR3 has 16 amino acids. Germline trimming cut 8 bases from V and 0 bases from J; bases unmatched to any gene: 7. The CDR3 sequence: CASQLAGAANTGELFF. The CDR3 nucleotides read TGTGCCAGCCAGTTAGCGGGGGCCGCGAACACCGGGGAGCTGTTTTTT.

The chain carries TRBV3-1 (or the pseudogene TRBV3-2) and TRBJ2-5, with TRBD2 matching over 13 bases. The CDR3 is made up of 17 amino acids. Germline loops: CDR1 LGHDT, CDR2 YNNKEL (reference sequence). Losses at the gene ends were 3 bases for V and 1 base for J; bases not matched to a gene: 5. The CDR3 coding sequence is TGTGCCAGCAGCCATCTCAGACTAGCGGGGGGCCAAGAGACCCAGTACTTC. Translating it yields CASSHLRLAGGQETQYF.

The chain carries TRBV18 and TRBJ1-6; TRBD1 aligns across 10 bases. The germline V gene has CDR1 KGHSH and CDR2 LQKENI. V shed 3 bases, J shed 7 bases, and the junction held 12 bases outside the gene matches. The CDR3 length is 18 residues. CDR3 sequence reads: CASSPSGQGPKTNSPLHF. The CDR3 DNA reads as TGTGCCAGCTCACCGTCGGGACAGGGGCCAAAGACCAATTCACCCCTCCACTTT.

The gene calls are TRBV5-1 and TRBJ2-2; 9 bases map to TRBD2. In germline, CDR1 is SGHRS, CDR2 YFSETQ. The CDR3 contains 15 residues. The V segment lost 4 bases and the J segment 6 bases; nucleotides outside the gene matches: 7. The CDR3 DNA is TGCGCCAGCAGCGTTTTAGCGGGAGCTTCCGGGGAGCTGTTTTTT. Translation: CASSVLAGASGELFF.

V gene TRBV6-5 combines with J gene TRBJ1-6; D possibly corresponds to TRBD1 (6 bases). The CDR3 runs 15 residues. Germline loops: CDR1 MNHEY, CDR2 SVGAGI. Trimming took 8 bases from V and 7 from J, leaving 18 bases between them. CDR3 sequence (DNA): TGTGCCAGCGGGATAACAGGGACGGTCAATTCACCCCTCCACTTT. It yields the protein CASGITGTVNSPLHF.

The sample holds a few counts of this clone. The chain joins TRBV5-1 to TRBJ1-5, with a weak D call TRBD1 (5 bases). The CDR3 runs 13 residues. V lost 4 bases and J 7 bases, leaving 12 bases between the germline ends. Germline V gene lookup returns CDR1 SGHRS and CDR2 YFSETQ. The CDR3 nucleotides read TGCGCCAGCAGCCCATCAGGGTCCCAGCCCCAGCATTTT. It yields the protein CASSPSGSQPQHF.

The chain uses TRBV5-6 and TRBJ1-2; D is perhaps TRBD1 (5 bases). Looked up from germline, CDR1 is SGHDT and CDR2 is YYEEEE. V lost 4 bases and J lost 0, with 13 bases in between. This CDR3 is 15 amino acids long. CDR3: CASSAGLRANYGYTF. As DNA, the CDR3 is TGTGCCAGCAGCGCGGGGCTGAGAGCTAACTATGGCTACACCTTC.

This chain uses TRBV4-1 with TRBJ1-6; TRBD1 matches 7 bases. Germline lookup yields CDR1 MGHRA and CDR2 YSYEKL. The CDR3 has 19 residues. Unmatched junction bases numbered 10, after V lost 0 bases and J lost 2 bases. CDR3: CASSQEGQMGLAYNSPLHF. CDR3 coding DNA: TGCGCCAGCAGCCAAGAGGGACAGATGGGTTTAGCCTATAATTCACCCCTCCACTTT.

V and J are TRBV7-8 and TRBJ1-3, with 11 bases fitting TRBD1. This CDR3 comprises 16 residues. The J segment lost 4 bases and the V segment lost 5 bases, leaving 7 bases of the junction unmatched. CDR1 is SGHVS, CDR2 FQNEAQ, per germline. The CDR3 protein is CASSPPGTGGGNTIYF. The CDR3 region has the DNA TGTGCCAGCAGCCCCCCCGGGACAGGGGGAGGAAACACCATATATTTT.

The V call is TRBV6-6, the J call TRBJ1-6, with TRBD1 as a possible D gene (6 bases). This CDR3 has 13 residues. Trimming took off 6 bases at V and 7 bases at J, with 10 bases between the two ends. CDR1 is MNHNY, CDR2 SVGAGI, per germline (reference sequence). CDR3 in DNA: TGTGCCAGCAGGCCAGGGGTAAATTCACCCCTCCACTTT. Residues: CASRPGVNSPLHF.

The chain links TRBV3-1 (or the pseudogene TRBV3-2) to TRBJ1-1, with D maybe TRBD1 (5 bases). The CDR3 contains 16 residues. Trimming stripped 0 bases from V and 7 bases from J, with 18 bases between. Per germline, CDR1 LGHDT and CDR2 YNNKEL (reference sequence). The CDR3 loop is CASSQDLVGRRNEAFF. The CDR3, as DNA: TGTGCCAGCAGCCAAGATCTGGTGGGGCGGCGAAATGAAGCTTTCTTT.

V and J are TRBV7-9 and TRBJ1-2; D is perhaps TRBD1 (5 bases). Germline V gene sequence: CDR1 SEHNR, CDR2 FQNEAQ (reference sequence). The V and J ends lost 4 bases and 7 bases respectively, with 16 bases between them. CDR3 size: 14 residues. This CDR3 is CASSSNGAFGGYTF. CDR3 sequence (DNA): TGTGCCAGCAGCTCGAATGGGGCTTTTGGTGGCTACACCTTC.

The chain has TRBV5-1 and TRBJ1-2; D not certain. Germline CDR1 reads SGHRS; CDR2 reads YFSETQ. The CDR3 runs 14 residues. Trimming stripped 4 bases from V and 2 bases from J, with 12 bases between. The DNA for the CDR3 is TGCGCCAGCAGCCCGGAAGGGAGGAACTATGGCTACACCTTC. Translated, it gives CASSPEGRNYGYTF. Full variable domain (remainder filled in from reference TRBV5-1 and TRBJ1-2): KAGVTQTPRYLIKTRGQQVTLSCSPISGHRSVSWYQQTPGQGLQFLFEYFSETQRNKGNFPGRFSGRQFSNSRSEMNVSTLELGDSALYLCASSPEGRNYGYTFGSGTRLTVV.

V and J are TRBV5-6 and TRBJ2-2, with D perhaps TRBD1 (5 bases). V dropped 0 bases and J dropped 1 base, with 10 bases sitting between them. This CDR3 contains 16 residues. Germline values: CDR1 SGHDT, CDR2 YYEEEE. The CDR3 reads CASSLGSGLNTGELFF. CDR3 nucleotide sequence: TGTGCCAGCAGCTTGGGCTCAGGGTTGAACACCGGGGAGCTGTTTTTT.

A single count supports this clone. The J gene is TRBJ1-3, the V gene TRBV20-1; D call uncertain. The CDR3 loop spans 11 amino acids. CDR1 DFQATT and CDR2 SNEGSKA come from the germline V gene (reference sequence). Trimming left V 5 bases short and J 1 base short, with 3 bases between. The CDR3, as DNA: TGCAGTGCTGAGTCTGGAAACACCATATATTTT. It yields the protein CSAESGNTIYF.

The chain has TRBV29-1 and TRBJ1-5; D unclear. This CDR3 is built from 13 residues. CDR1 SQVTM and CDR2 ANQGSEA come from the germline V gene. Trimming shortened V by 4 bases and J by 3 bases, and 10 bases separated the two germline ends. CDR3 in DNA: TGCAGCGTTGCCTTCGGAGTCAATCAGCCCCAGCATTTT. Protein: CSVAFGVNQPQHF.

The rearrangement joins TRBV29-1 to TRBJ1-2, with D perhaps matching TRBD1 (5 bases). The V end lost 8 bases, the J end lost 2 bases, and 21 bases lay between the germline ends. The CDR3 loop spans 15 amino acids. Germline assignment: CDR1 SQVTM and CDR2 ANQGSEA. The CDR3 bases are TGCAGCTCCGTGGGGGGAGAACCGACCAACTATGGCTACACCTTC. Translated, it gives CSSVGGEPTNYGYTF. The entire variable domain, with the rest obtained from reference TRBV29-1 and TRBJ1-2, is as follows: SAVISQKPSRDICQRGTSLTIQCQVDSQVTMMFWYRQQPGQSLTLIATANQGSEATYESGFVIDKFPISRPNLTFSTLTVSNMSPEDSSIYLCSSVGGEPTNYGYTFGSGTRLTVV.

The V and J genes are TRBV7-6 and TRBJ2-3, with a possible D match to TRBD1 (6 bases). The CDR3 covers 16 residues. Germline V lookup: CDR1 SGHVS, CDR2 FNYEAQ. The V end lost 1 base, the J end lost 1 base, and 12 bases lay between the germline ends. The CDR3 DNA reads TGTGCCAGCAGCTTAGGGGGGCCCACTCGCACAGATACGCAGTATTTT. Protein: CASSLGGPTRTDTQYF.

The rearrangement uses TRBV5-4 and TRBJ2-7; 7 nucleotides line up with TRBD1. The CDR3 spans 14 residues. Germline V CDR1 and CDR2: SGHNT, YYREEE (reference sequence). J gave up 6 bases and V 2 bases, and 8 bases lay outside the gene matches. This CDR3 reads CASSFRGSPGEQYF. The CDR3 nucleotides read TGTGCCAGCAGCTTCAGGGGGTCCCCGGGCGAGCAGTACTTC. The variable domain in full, with the rest retrieved from reference TRBV5-4 and TRBJ2-7, is ETGVTQSPTHLIKTRGQQVTLRCSSQSGHNTVSWYQQALGQGPQFIFQYYREEENGRGNFPPRFSGLQFPNYSSELNVNALELDDSALYLCASSFRGSPGEQYFGPGTRLTVT.

The V and J genes are TRBV6-5 and TRBJ1-6; 8 positions match TRBD1. The V gene end was trimmed by 7 bases and the J gene end by 10 bases; junction bases not matched to a gene: 9. The CDR3 has 14 amino acids. Germline V lookup: CDR1 MNHEY, CDR2 SVGAGI. The CDR3 bases are TGTGCCAGCAATAAAGGACAGGGCCGATCACCCCTCCACTTT. Amino acid sequence: CASNKGQGRSPLHF.

The chain carries TRBV10-3 and TRBJ1-6; 8 positions match TRBD1. The germline CDR1 and CDR2 sequences are ENHRY and SYGVKD. J gave up 9 bases and V 2 bases, and 3 bases lay outside the gene matches. This CDR3 has 14 residues. CDR3 protein: CAISEGQGGSPLHF. CDR3 DNA sequence: TGTGCCATCAGTGAGGGACAGGGCGGTTCACCCCTCCACTTT.

The rearrangement joins TRBV5-1 to TRBJ2-3; TRBD2 matches 10 bases. The V gene end was trimmed by 1 base and the J gene end by 2 bases; junction bases not matched to a gene: 7. This CDR3 is built from 17 residues. Germline loops: CDR1 SGHRS, CDR2 YFSETQ. The CDR3 region is CASSLSSSGGPTDTQYF. The CDR3, as DNA: TGCGCCAGCAGCTTGTCGTCTAGCGGGGGACCCACAGATACGCAGTATTTT.

The genes are TRBV6-5 and TRBJ2-7; D ambiguous. Germline V gene sequence: CDR1 MNHEY, CDR2 SVGAGI. Trimming pared 4 bases from V and 3 bases from J, leaving 16 bases between. The CDR3 extends over 15 amino acids. The CDR3 is CASSSHPQANYEQYF. The CDR3 DNA sequence: TGTGCCAGCAGTTCCCACCCCCAGGCAAACTACGAGCAGTACTTC.

The J gene is TRBJ2-7, the V gene TRBV25-1; tentatively, D is TRBD2 (6 bases). Trimming pared 8 bases from V and 0 bases from J, leaving 14 bases between. Germline CDR1 MGHDK, CDR2 SYGVNS. This CDR3 has 14 residues. CDR3 coding DNA: TGTGCCAGCGGAGGGCGAACTAACTCCTACGAGCAGTACTTC. It is translated as CASGGRTNSYEQYF.

The gene calls are TRBV6-2 or TRBV6-3 and TRBJ2-2; 7 bases are shared with TRBD2. Trimming cost V 4 bases and J 2 bases; bases outside gene matches: 4. The CDR3 contains 15 residues. Germline V gives CDR1 MNHEY, CDR2 SVGEGT. DNA for the CDR3: TGTGCCAGCAGTTCCAGCGGGGCCAACACCGGGGAGCTGTTTTTT. This gives the protein CASSSSGANTGELFF.

The chain carries TRBV27 and TRBJ1-6; 10 bases line up with TRBD1. Germline CDR1 is MNHEY and CDR2 is SMNVEV (reference sequence). Unmatched junction bases numbered 12, after V lost 4 bases and J lost 0 bases. The CDR3 totals 20 residues. Here the CDR3 DNA reads TGTGCCAGCAGTTCCCACCCCGGGACAGGGGATCGCTCCTATAATTCACCCCTCCACTTT. Residues: CASSSHPGTGDRSYNSPLHF.